This T cell receptor (beta chain) was recorded in a study of response to subunit inactivated influenza vaccine. Many counts were recorded for this clonotype. Antigen unknown. TCRdb used MiXCR to reprocess the RT-PCR reads, holding one entry per CDR3 protein. The table shows around 150,000 distinct CDR3 sequences, with approximately 10% occurring only once. CDR1 and CDR2 (germline): SGHDT, YYEEEE. This CDR3 has 15 amino acids. V was trimmed by 1 base and J by 2 bases, leaving 13 bases between them. Overall study results and limits: Every seasonal influenza vaccination brings in few new T cells, the authors suggested.

This sequence originates from a man aged 50 to 59 who received an inactivated influenza vaccine. The chain is built from TRBV5-6 and TRBJ2-7; a weak D match, TRBD1 (7 bases). Sequenced here: non-naive T cells sorted from PBMCs, sampled more than 35 days after vaccination. CDR3 sequence: CASSLRQGGAYEQYF. CDR3 bases: TGTGCCAGCAGCTTGAGACAGGGAGGTGCCTACGAGCAGTACTTC.